These T cell receptor beta chains were read from a single sample in a study of blood T cell repertoires in COVID-19. The assay was immunoSEQ multiplex PCR, and TCRdb's table has in-frame clones only and misses some. The repertoire holds about 50,000 clones, with roughly 89% as singletons. Material: peripheral blood. Receptors originate from an older man with active or convalescent COVID-19. The CDR3 runs from the conserved cysteine through the conserved F or W.

cdr3_length | j_call | v_call | cdr3_aa
13 | TRBJ1-6 | TRBV12-3/TRBV12-4 | CASSLDFSSPLHF
16 | TRBJ2-7 | TRBV7-6 | CASSLYGGDRPYEQYF
14 | TRBJ1-6 | TRBV5-1 | CASSPGQGYSPLHF
15 | TRBJ2-3 | TRBV29-1 | CSVEWGTGGPDTQYF
13 | TRBJ1-1 | TRBV7-2 | CASSLPGGTEAFF
13 | TRBJ2-1 | TRBV11-2 | CASSLGASNEQFF
18 | TRBJ1-1 | TRBV10-3 | CAISESRSDRGTNTEAFF
13 | TRBJ2-5 | TRBV12-5 | CASALTSPGTQYF
17 | TRBJ2-4 | TRBV19 | CASGHGEPTPPKNIQYF
16 | TRBJ1-4 | TRBV7-2 | CASSLDPRGAHEKLFF
14 | TRBJ2-7 | TRBV7-2 | CASSLRRRGYEQYF
15 | TRBJ2-3 | TRBV29-1 | CSVGVYRAHADTQYF
18 | TRBJ2-3 | TRBV4-2 | CASSHEGTSGIITDTQYF
14 | TRBJ2-7 | TRBV11-2 | CASSLSTGDYEQYF
16 | TRBJ1-5 | TRBV24-1 | CATSDKPTGYCQPQHF
13 | TRBJ1-1 | TRBV7-9 | CASSFTGDTEAFF